Following are 31 T cell receptor beta chains from one sample sequenced in a study of shared clonotypes between healthy human individuals. Sequencing was performed with immunoSEQ multiplex PCR; in TCRdb, only in-frame clones are kept and a portion is missing. The repertoire holds some 2 million clones, with roughly 94% as singletons. Terminally differentiated effector memory CD45RA+ cells were excluded by CCR7 positive selection of CD45RO-negative cells. The sample comprised naive CD8+ T cells sorted from blood. The receptors here all came from a man aged 18 to 30 in good health.

This chain joins TRBV6-5 and TRBJ2-5; weak D call: TRBD2 (5 bases). The tail of the sequence fits TRBJ2-7 better, so the J call may be wrong. The length of the CDR3 is 13 residues. Germline CDR1 is MNHEY and CDR2 is SVGAGI. CDR3 nucleotide sequence: TGTGCCAGCAGCCCGGACTGGAACTACGAGCAGTACTTC. Its translation is CASSPDWNYEQYF.

The chain links TRBV11-2 to TRBJ1-6; TRBD1 aligns across 7 bases. Germline-derived CDR1 and CDR2 are SGHAT and FQNNGV. CDR3 size: 15 residues. The V segment lost 3 bases and the J segment 8 bases; nucleotides outside the gene matches: 7. The CDR3 DNA is TGTGCCAGCAGCTTGAGGAGGGGGCTCGATTCACCCCTCCACTTT. Translated, it gives CASSLRRGLDSPLHF.

This clone was observed a few times. The CDR3 DNA is TGTGCCAGCAGCTTACCCTCATCACCCCTCCACTTT. Encoded protein: CASSLPSSPLHF. The J gene is TRBJ1-6, the V gene TRBV7-9, with D uncertain. V lost 2 bases and J lost 10, with 6 bases in between. CDR1 SEHNR and CDR2 FQNEAQ come from the germline V gene (reference sequence). The CDR3 has 12 residues.

This chain joins TRBV9 and TRBJ2-7, with a weak D call TRBD2 (6 bases). V lost 0 bases and J lost 5, with 12 bases in between. The CDR3 consists of 14 residues. CDR1 and CDR2 from the germline V gene are SGDLS and YYNGEE. CDR3 amino acids: CASSVGGGDHEQYF. As DNA, the CDR3 is TGTGCCAGCAGCGTAGGCGGAGGGGACCACGAGCAGTACTTC.

The chain employs TRBV6-6 and TRBJ1-1, with 10 bases fitting TRBD1. Trimming cost V 8 bases and J 0 bases; bases outside gene matches: 3. From germline, CDR1 is MNHNY and CDR2 SVGAGI (reference sequence). The CDR3 totals 14 residues. CDR3 DNA: TGTGCCAGCTGCGGACAGGGGGTGAACACTGAAGCTTTCTTT. Translating it yields CASCGQGVNTEAFF.

The V call is TRBV5-5, the J call TRBJ2-7; D unclear. Per germline, CDR1 SGHKS and CDR2 YYEKEE (reference sequence). The CDR3 sequence is 12 residues long. The V gene lost 4 bases and the J gene lost 7 bases, with 12 bases spanning the gap. CDR3 residues: CASSDEGFEQYF. The CDR3 nucleotides are TGTGCCAGCAGCGATGAAGGGTTTGAGCAGTACTTC.

This clone was recorded once. This chain uses TRBV30 with TRBJ2-7; perhaps TRBD1 as D (5 bases). V gave up 3 bases and J gave up 3 bases, with 12 bases separating them. In germline, CDR1 is GTSNPN, CDR2 SVGIG (reference sequence). The CDR3 spans 13 residues. CDR3 DNA sequence: TGTGCCTGGAGCCGTCTCGACAGCTACGAGCAGTACTTC. Encoded protein: CAWSRLDSYEQYF.

The chain is built from TRBV30 and TRBJ2-3; D is ambiguous. Per germline, CDR1 GTSNPN and CDR2 SVGIG (reference sequence). The CDR3 consists of 16 residues. With 5 bases removed from V and 0 bases from J, the gap between germline ends came to 18 bases. The CDR3 nucleotides read TGTGCCTGGTATGCCCCCGAAGACACCAGCACAGATACGCAGTATTTT. This translates into CAWYAPEDTSTDTQYF.

In regard to this clone: A junction end diverges from the germline sequence, so it may reflect a read error. This sequence joins TRBV7-9 and TRBJ2-4; D might be TRBD2 (5 bases). The CDR3 has 16 residues. Germline-derived CDR1 and CDR2 are SEHNR and FQNEAQ (reference sequence). The CDR3 here is CASSLGGQLAKNIQYF. CDR3 DNA: TGTGCCAGCAGTTTAGGAGGCCAACTAGCCAAAAACATTCAGTACTTC.

The rearrangement uses TRBV5-6 and TRBJ2-7, with D perhaps matching TRBD1 or TRBD2 (5 bases each). The ends were cut back, 3 bases at V and 0 bases at J, with 13 bases in the middle. The CDR3 is 15 amino acids. Germline loops: CDR1 SGHDT, CDR2 YYEEEE. CDR3 nucleotide sequence: TGTGCCAGCAGCTACGGGACGGCGAGCTCCTACGAGCAGTACTTC. This encodes CASSYGTASSYEQYF. Looking up the rest from reference TRBV5-6 and TRBJ2-7 gives the full variable domain: DAGVTQSPTHLIKTRGQQVTLRCSPKSGHDTVSWYQQALGQGPQFIFQYYEEEERQRGNFPDRFSGHQFPNYSSELNVNALLLGDSALYLCASSYGTASSYEQYFGPGTRLTVT.

V is TRBV9 and J is TRBJ2-7; a weak D match, TRBD1 (5 bases). V lost 1 base, J lost 4 bases, and 12 bases lay in between. CDR1 is SGDLS, CDR2 YYNGEE, per germline. This CDR3 spans 14 amino acids. This chain's CDR3 is CASSVSTDQYEQYF. The CDR3 DNA reads as TGTGCCAGCAGCGTATCGACAGACCAGTACGAGCAGTACTTC.

The rearrangement links TRBV28 to TRBJ1-3; D remains unclear. CDR1 MDHEN and CDR2 SYDVKM come from the germline V gene. The CDR3 length is 17 residues. The germline V and J ends were trimmed by 1 base and 0 bases, with 13 bases remaining between them. Here the CDR3 DNA reads TGTGCCAGCAGTTTATCAGCCTTGGGAATCTCTGGAAACACCATATATTTT. Protein: CASSLSALGISGNTIYF.

The V call is TRBV6-5, the J call TRBJ1-1, with 7 bases identical to TRBD1. The CDR3 is made up of 14 amino acids. V lost 6 bases to trimming and J lost 1 base; unmatched junction nucleotides: 5. Germline CDR1 MNHEY, CDR2 SVGAGI. The DNA for the CDR3 is TGTGCCAGCAGGCCAGGGGGGGGGAACACTGAAGCTTTCTTT. Its translation is CASRPGGGNTEAFF.

The rearrangement joins TRBV27 to TRBJ1-2, with TRBD1 matching over 8 bases. V lost 2 bases and J lost 3; bases outside the gene matches: 8. This CDR3 has 16 amino acids. Germline assignment: CDR1 MNHEY and CDR2 SMNVEV (reference sequence). DNA of the CDR3: TGTGCCAGCAGTTTAAAATACAGGGGGGAAGACTATGGCTACACCTTC. It codes for CASSLKYRGEDYGYTF.

This sequence joins TRBV6-5 and TRBJ2-3; no reliable D call. The CDR3 sequence is 12 residues long. V lost 5 bases to trimming and J lost 7 bases, with 10 bases between them. Germline V gene lookup returns CDR1 MNHEY and CDR2 SVGAGI. As DNA, the CDR3 is TGTGCCAGCAGTGACCATTCATATACGCAGTATTTT. It codes for CASSDHSYTQYF.

The rearrangement uses TRBV2 and TRBJ1-2, with a possible D match to TRBD1 (5 bases). CDR1 and CDR2 (germline): SNHLY, FYNNEI. Trimming shortened V by 7 bases and J by 1 base, and 19 bases separated the two germline ends. This CDR3 is 16 amino acids long. The CDR3 loop is CASIEQAYEVNYGYTF. The CDR3 nucleotides are TGTGCCAGCATCGAACAGGCCTACGAGGTTAACTATGGCTACACCTTC.

The chain couples TRBV25-1 to TRBJ1-2; no clear D. The CDR3 runs 11 residues. The V gene lost 8 bases and the J gene lost 4 bases, with 8 bases spanning the gap. Looked up from germline, CDR1 is MGHDK and CDR2 is SYGVNS. The CDR3 reads CASAVLYGYTF. The DNA of the CDR3 is TGTGCCAGCGCAGTCCTCTATGGCTACACCTTC.

The chain uses TRBV2 and TRBJ2-3; D ambiguous. CDR1 is SNHLY, CDR2 FYNNEI, per germline. V was trimmed by 6 bases and J by 2 bases, leaving 9 bases between them. This CDR3 contains 13 residues. CDR3 nucleotides: TGTGCCAGCAGGGGCGGTTTCACAGATACGCAGTATTTT. This sequence encodes CASRGGFTDTQYF.

This chain links TRBV15 with TRBJ2-2; D unclear. Per germline, CDR1 LNHNV and CDR2 YYDKDF (reference sequence). With 2 bases removed from V and 5 bases from J, the gap between germline ends came to 6 bases. The CDR3 loop spans 13 amino acids. CDR3 coding DNA: TGTGCCACCAGCAGAACCGCAACCGGGGAGCTGTTTTTT. It yields the protein CATSRTATGELFF.

The CDR3 spells CASSPGTGGEQYF. In nucleotides, the CDR3 is TGTGCCAGCAGCCCCGGGACAGGGGGCGAGCAGTACTTC. The genes are TRBV5-6 and TRBJ2-7; 11 positions match TRBD1. The trim removed 4 bases at V and 6 bases at J, leaving 3 bases unmatched. CDR3 length: 13 residues. Germline CDR1 SGHDT, CDR2 YYEEEE.

This sequence joins TRBV2 and TRBJ2-1; 11 nucleotides match TRBD2. The CDR3 is 15 amino acids. CDR1 and CDR2 from the germline V gene are SNHLY and FYNNEI. V dropped 4 bases and J dropped 6; count of bases not matched to a gene: 5. In DNA form, the CDR3 reads TGTGCCAGCAGTGCACTAGCGGGAGTACCCAATGAGCAGTTCTTC. Translation gives CASSALAGVPNEQFF. The full variable domain, rest sourced from reference TRBV2 and TRBJ2-1, is EPEVTQTPSHQVTQMGQEVILRCVPISNHLYFYWYRQILGQKVEFLVSFYNNEISEKSEIFDDQFSVERPDGSNFTLKIRSTKLEDSAMYFCASSALAGVPNEQFFGPGTRLTVL.

The rearrangement links TRBV6-1 to TRBJ1-5; TRBD1 agrees at 8 bases. CDR3 size: 18 residues. Germline values: CDR1 MNHNS, CDR2 SASEGT. The V gene end was trimmed by 4 bases and the J gene end by 5 bases; junction bases not matched to a gene: 16. This chain's CDR3 is CASSGAGTGLAPYQPQHF. The CDR3 DNA sequence: TGTGCCAGCAGTGGAGCCGGGACAGGACTGGCTCCTTATCAGCCCCAGCATTTT.

The V gene is TRBV27, the J gene TRBJ2-1; no definite D call. V lost 2 bases to trimming and J lost 2 bases, with 4 bases between them. The CDR3 is 13 residues long. Germline V gives CDR1 MNHEY, CDR2 SMNVEV (reference sequence). For the CDR3, the DNA is TGTGCCAGCAGTTTAATTCCCTACAATGAGCAGTTCTTC. Encoded protein: CASSLIPYNEQFF.

The chain carries TRBV19 and TRBJ2-7; perhaps TRBD1 as D (5 bases). The CDR3 contains 13 residues. CDR1 LNHDA and CDR2 SQIVND come from the germline V gene (reference sequence). V lost 4 bases, J lost 3 bases, and 10 bases lay in between. The CDR3 is CASSRGIGYEQYF. In DNA form, the CDR3 reads TGTGCCAGTAGTAGGGGCATTGGCTACGAGCAGTACTTC.

This rearrangement joins TRBV9 to TRBJ1-4, with D perhaps matching TRBD1 (5 bases). The CDR3 extends over 15 amino acids. Trimming took 0 bases from V and 3 from J, leaving 9 bases between them. The germline gives CDR1 SGDLS, CDR2 YYNGEE. The CDR3 reads CASSVGGRANEKLFF. Written as DNA, the CDR3 is TGTGCCAGCAGCGTAGGGGGCAGGGCTAATGAAAAACTGTTTTTT.

The chain carries TRBV7-9 and TRBJ2-1; 13 positions agree with TRBD2. The V and J ends lost 1 base and 2 bases, in that order; junction bases with no gene match: 5. CDR1 is SEHNR and CDR2 is FQNEAQ in the germline V gene (reference sequence). The CDR3 spans 18 residues. The CDR3 spells CASSLELAGGPAYNEQFF. CDR3 coding DNA: TGTGCCAGCAGCTTAGAACTAGCGGGAGGGCCCGCCTACAATGAGCAGTTCTTC.

The chain recombines TRBV9 with TRBJ2-1; D gene unclear. Trimming stripped 0 bases from V and 7 bases from J, with 5 bases between. The CDR3 loop spans 12 amino acids. Per the germline V gene, CDR1 is SGDLS and CDR2 is YYNGEE. The DNA for the CDR3 is TGTGCCAGCAGCGTAGACCAAAATGAGCAGTTCTTC. Translated, it gives CASSVDQNEQFF. Variable domain in full (rest from reference TRBV9 and TRBJ2-1): DSGVTQTPKHLITATGQRVTLRCSPRSGDLSVYWYQQSLDQGLQFLIQYYNGEERAKGNILERFSAQQFPDLHSELNLSSLELGDSALYFCASSVDQNEQFFGPGTRLTVL.

This chain uses TRBV11-1 with TRBJ2-3; TRBD2 matches 8 bases. Germline V gives CDR1 SGHAT, CDR2 FQDESV (reference sequence). Trimming took 2 bases from V and 0 from J; bases not matched to a gene: 4. The CDR3 covers 16 residues. For the CDR3, the DNA is TGTGCCAGCAGCTTATCGGGGGGGCCGAGCACAGATACGCAGTATTTT. Encoded protein: CASSLSGGPSTDTQYF.

V usage is TRBV9 and J usage is TRBJ1-1; D is unclear. Germline V lookup: CDR1 SGDLS, CDR2 YYNGEE. The CDR3 extends over 13 amino acids. V was pared by 4 bases and J by 5 bases, with 12 bases between. The CDR3, as DNA: TGTGCCAGCAGCACAATGGACGGGACTGAAGCTTTCTTT. Protein sequence: CASSTMDGTEAFF.

On this clone itself: Other nucleotide sequences in the sample specify the same CDR3. The chain combines TRBV30 with TRBJ2-2, with D hard to call. The CDR3 is 12 residues long. Trimming removed 0 bases at V and 2 bases at J, with 1 base between. Looked up from germline, CDR1 is GTSNPN and CDR2 is SVGIG (reference sequence). CDR3 protein: CAWSVNTGELFF. Here the CDR3 DNA reads TGTGCCTGGAGTGTAAACACCGGGGAGCTGTTTTTT.

This chain uses TRBV4-3 with TRBJ2-7, with D possibly being TRBD1 (6 bases). This CDR3 spans 15 amino acids. V lost 2 bases, J lost 5 bases, and 16 bases lay in between. Germline assignment: CDR1 LGHNA and CDR2 YSLEER. The CDR3 is CASSQFQGPSNEQYF. The CDR3 DNA follows: TGCGCCAGCAGCCAATTTCAGGGGCCGTCAAACGAGCAGTACTTC.